Below, 2 T cell receptor beta chains from the same sample are listed, as sequenced in a study of Ad26.COV2.S vaccination and SARS-CoV-2 variants. Treatment indicated: roughly 18 received Ad26.COV2.S at low or high dose, single or two shots; about 5 received placebo; per-sample allocation not given. Specimen acquisition occurred on day 63 following the initial vaccine or placebo injection. Data came from immunoSEQ multiplex PCR; TCRdb stores just in-frame clones and leaves some out. This sample has 380,000 or so clones; around 89% occur once, and the top ten carry roughly 6%. Material: peripheral blood, obtained in a trial of Ad26.COV2.S vaccine versus placebo. The receptors come from a person aged 18-60 years who received the Ad26.COV2.S COVID-19 vaccine or a placebo.

The chain has TRBV11-1 and TRBJ2-1, with D possibly being TRBD2 (5 bases). CDR3 size: 14 residues. V lost 2 bases and J lost 4, with 9 bases in between. Germline loops: CDR1 SGHAT, CDR2 FQDESV (reference sequence). CDR3 sequence (DNA): TGTGCCAGCAGCTTACTTAGAGGGTACAATGAGCAGTTCTTC. This translates into CASSLLRGYNEQFF.

The V gene is TRBV4-1, the J gene TRBJ1-1, with D unclear. CDR1 is MGHRA, CDR2 YSYEKL, per germline. Trimming stripped 1 base from V and 1 base from J, with 10 bases between. This CDR3 region has 15 residues. The CDR3 DNA reads as TGCGCCAGCAGCCAAGGACCCGCTGGGAACACTGAAGCTTTCTTT. Translating it yields CASSQGPAGNTEAFF.